This T cell receptor beta chain was sequenced in a study of T cells in localized non-small cell lung cancer. With regard to this clone: The target antigen is unknown.

Profiled with immunoSEQ multiplex PCR; TCRdb holds only in-frame clones, not every one. The sample carries some 82,000 clones, 60% to 85% recorded once. Study-level results: Exceeding tumor, uninvolved adjacent lung had the highest T cell clonality. For the top 100 tumor clones, a median approximately 61 also appeared in adjacent lung. A raised T cell density in blood coincided with lengthier overall survival.

The source of this sequence is a man aged 40 to 70 with stage II squamous cell lung carcinoma. The input for sequencing was PBMCs, taken before any cancer treatment.

The CDR3 sequence is CASTSWGGLGNQPQHF. The CDR3 DNA reads as TGTGCCAGCACCTCATGGGGGGGGTTGGGCAATCAGCCCCAGCATTTT. V is TRBV5-6 and J is TRBJ1-5; possible D gene TRBD1, 5 bases. Trimming took off 6 bases at V and 2 bases at J, with 18 bases between the two ends. This CDR3 region has 16 residues. Germline V gives CDR1 SGHDT, CDR2 YYEEEE.